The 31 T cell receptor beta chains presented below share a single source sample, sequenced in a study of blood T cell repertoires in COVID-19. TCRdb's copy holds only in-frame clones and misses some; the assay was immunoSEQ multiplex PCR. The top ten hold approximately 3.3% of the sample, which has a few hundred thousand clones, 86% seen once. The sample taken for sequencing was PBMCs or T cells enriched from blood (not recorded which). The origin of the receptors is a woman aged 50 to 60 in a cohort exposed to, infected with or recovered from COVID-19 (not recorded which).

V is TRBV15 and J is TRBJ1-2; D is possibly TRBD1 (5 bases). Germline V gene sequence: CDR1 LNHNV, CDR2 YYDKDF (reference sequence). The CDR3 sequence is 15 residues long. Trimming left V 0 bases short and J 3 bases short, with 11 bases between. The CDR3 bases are TGTGCCACCAGCAGAGATCTGGGGGGTGACTATGGCTACACCTTC. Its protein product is CATSRDLGGDYGYTF.

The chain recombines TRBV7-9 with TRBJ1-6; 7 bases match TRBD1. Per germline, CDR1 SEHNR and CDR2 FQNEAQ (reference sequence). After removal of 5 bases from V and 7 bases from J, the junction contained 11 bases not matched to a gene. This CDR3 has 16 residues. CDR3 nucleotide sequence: TGTGCCAGCAGCCCCTGGGACAGAGGGCCCAATTCACCCCTCCACTTT. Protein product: CASSPWDRGPNSPLHF.

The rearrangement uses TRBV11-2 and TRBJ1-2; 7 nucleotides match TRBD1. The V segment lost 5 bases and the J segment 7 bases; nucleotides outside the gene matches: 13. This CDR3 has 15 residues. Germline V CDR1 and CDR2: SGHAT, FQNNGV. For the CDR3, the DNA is TGTGCCAGCAGCCCCGTTCTTGAGGGGGCGGGTGGCTACACCTTC. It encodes CASSPVLEGAGGYTF.

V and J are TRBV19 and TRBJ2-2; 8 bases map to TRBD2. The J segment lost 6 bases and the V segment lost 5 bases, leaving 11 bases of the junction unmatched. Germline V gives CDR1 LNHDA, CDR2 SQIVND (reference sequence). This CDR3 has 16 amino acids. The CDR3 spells CASSFPGTRGPGELFF. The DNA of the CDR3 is TGTGCCAGTAGTTTTCCCGGGACTAGGGGTCCCGGGGAGCTGTTTTTT. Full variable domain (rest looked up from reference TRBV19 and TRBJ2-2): DGGITQSPKYLFRKEGQNVTLSCEQNLNHDAMYWYRQDPGQGLRLIYYSQIVNDFQKGDIAEGYSVSREKKESFPLTVTSAQKNPTAFYLCASSFPGTRGPGELFFGEGSRLTVL.

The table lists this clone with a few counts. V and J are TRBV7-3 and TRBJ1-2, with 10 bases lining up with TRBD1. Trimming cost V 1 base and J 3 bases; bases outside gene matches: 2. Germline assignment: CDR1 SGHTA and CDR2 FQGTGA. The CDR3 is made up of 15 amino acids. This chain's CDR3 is CASSLSGTGDYGYTF. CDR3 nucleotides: TGTGCCAGCAGCTTAAGTGGGACAGGGGACTATGGCTACACCTTC.

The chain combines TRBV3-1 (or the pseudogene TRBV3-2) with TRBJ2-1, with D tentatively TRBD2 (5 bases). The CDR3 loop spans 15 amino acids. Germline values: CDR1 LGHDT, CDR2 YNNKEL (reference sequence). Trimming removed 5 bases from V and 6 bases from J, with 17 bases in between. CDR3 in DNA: TGTGCCAGCAGCTTAACCGGGGTTAGGAGCAATGAGCAGTTCTTC. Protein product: CASSLTGVRSNEQFF.

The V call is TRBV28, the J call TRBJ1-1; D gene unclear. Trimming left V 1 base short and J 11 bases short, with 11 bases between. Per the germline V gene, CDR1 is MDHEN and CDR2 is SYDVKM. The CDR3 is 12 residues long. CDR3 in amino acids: CASSLYWEAAFF. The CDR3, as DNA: TGTGCCAGCAGTTTATACTGGGAGGCGGCTTTCTTT.

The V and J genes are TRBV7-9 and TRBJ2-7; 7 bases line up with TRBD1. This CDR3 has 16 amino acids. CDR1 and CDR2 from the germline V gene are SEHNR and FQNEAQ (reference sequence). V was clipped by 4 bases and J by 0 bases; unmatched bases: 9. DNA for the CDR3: TGTGCCAGCAGCTCCGTAAGACAGGGAAGCTCCTACGAGCAGTACTTC. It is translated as CASSSVRQGSSYEQYF.

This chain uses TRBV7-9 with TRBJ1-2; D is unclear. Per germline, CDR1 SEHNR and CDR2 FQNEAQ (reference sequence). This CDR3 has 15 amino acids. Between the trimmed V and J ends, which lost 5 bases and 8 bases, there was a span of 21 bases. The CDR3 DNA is TGTGCCAGCAGCCTGTACGGGGATCTACTCGGGGGCTACACCTTC. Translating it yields CASSLYGDLLGGYTF.

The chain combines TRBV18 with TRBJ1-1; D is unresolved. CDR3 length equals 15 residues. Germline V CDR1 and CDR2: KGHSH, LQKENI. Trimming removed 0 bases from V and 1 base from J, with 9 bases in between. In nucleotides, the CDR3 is TGTGCCAGCTCACCACCTAGGAGCAGGAACACTGAAGCTTTCTTT. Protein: CASSPPRSRNTEAFF.

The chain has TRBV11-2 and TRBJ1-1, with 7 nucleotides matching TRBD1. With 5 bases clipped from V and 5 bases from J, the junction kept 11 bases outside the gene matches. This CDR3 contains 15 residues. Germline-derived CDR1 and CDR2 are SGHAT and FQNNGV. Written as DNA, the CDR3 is TGTGCCAGCAGCCCTTATAAGACAGGGAGGACTGAAGCTTTCTTT. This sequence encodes CASSPYKTGRTEAFF.

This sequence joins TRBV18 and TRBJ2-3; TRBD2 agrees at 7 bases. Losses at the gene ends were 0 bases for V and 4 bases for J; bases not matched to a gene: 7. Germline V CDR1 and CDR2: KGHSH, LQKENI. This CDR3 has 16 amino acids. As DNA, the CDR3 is TGTGCCAGCTCACCACCGTCGGTCCGGGGGGCAGATACGCAGTATTTT. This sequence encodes CASSPPSVRGADTQYF.

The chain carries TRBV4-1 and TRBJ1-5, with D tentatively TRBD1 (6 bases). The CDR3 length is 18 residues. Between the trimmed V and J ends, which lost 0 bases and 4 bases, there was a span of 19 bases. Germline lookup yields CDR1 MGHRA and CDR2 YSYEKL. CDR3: CASSQDYWGGHRNQPQHF. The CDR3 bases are TGCGCCAGCAGCCAAGATTATTGGGGGGGACATCGAAATCAGCCCCAGCATTTT.

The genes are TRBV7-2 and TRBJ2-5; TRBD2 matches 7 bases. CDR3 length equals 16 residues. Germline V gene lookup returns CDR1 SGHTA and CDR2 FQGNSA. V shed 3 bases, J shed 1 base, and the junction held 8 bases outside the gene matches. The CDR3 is CASSFYRGEIQETQYF. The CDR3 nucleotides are TGTGCCAGCAGCTTTTATCGGGGGGAAATCCAAGAGACCCAGTACTTC.

CDR3 amino acids: CASSLGQPNYGYTF. The CDR3 coding sequence is TGTGCCAGCAGCTTAGGACAGCCTAACTATGGCTACACCTTC. V usage is TRBV9 and J usage is TRBJ1-2, with a possible D match to TRBD1 (6 bases). Trimming shortened V by 4 bases and J by 0 bases, and 10 bases separated the two germline ends. This CDR3 is built from 14 residues. Germline CDR1 SGDLS, CDR2 YYNGEE.

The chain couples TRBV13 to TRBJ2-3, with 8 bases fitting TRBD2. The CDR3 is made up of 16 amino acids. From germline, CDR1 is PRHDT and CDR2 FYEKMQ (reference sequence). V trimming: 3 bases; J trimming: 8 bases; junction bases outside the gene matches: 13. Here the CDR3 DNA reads TGTGCCAGCAGCTTTCCCCCCGGGGGGGGTTTAGGTACGCAGTATTTT. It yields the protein CASSFPPGGGLGTQYF.

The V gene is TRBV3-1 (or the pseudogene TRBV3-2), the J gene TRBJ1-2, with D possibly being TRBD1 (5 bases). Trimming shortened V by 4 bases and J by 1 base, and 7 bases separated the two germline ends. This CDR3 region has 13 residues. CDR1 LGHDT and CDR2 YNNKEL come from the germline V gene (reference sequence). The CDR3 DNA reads TGTGCCAGCAGCCCCGACAGTAACTATGGCTACACCTTC. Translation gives CASSPDSNYGYTF.

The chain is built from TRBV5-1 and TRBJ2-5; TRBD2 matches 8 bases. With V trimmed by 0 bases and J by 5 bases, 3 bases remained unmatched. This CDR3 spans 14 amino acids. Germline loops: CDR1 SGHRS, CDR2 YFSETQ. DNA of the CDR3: TGCGCCAGCAGCTTGGCGGGGGGGCTGGAGACCCAGTACTTC. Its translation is CASSLAGGLETQYF.

CDR3 nucleotides: TGTGCCAGCAGCATCAGGCACCCTAACTATGGCTACACCTTC. Its translation is CASSIRHPNYGYTF. The V and J genes are TRBV5-8 and TRBJ1-2; no firm D call. CDR1 and CDR2 from the germline V gene are SGHTS and YDEGEE. Trimming stripped 4 bases from V and 0 bases from J, with 10 bases between. This CDR3 is built from 14 residues.

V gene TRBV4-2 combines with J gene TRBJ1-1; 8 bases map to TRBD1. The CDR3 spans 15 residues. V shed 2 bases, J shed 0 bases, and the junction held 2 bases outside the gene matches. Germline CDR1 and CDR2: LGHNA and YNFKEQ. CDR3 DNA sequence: TGTGCCAGCAGCCAACAGGACAGGGTGAACACTGAAGCTTTCTTT. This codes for CASSQQDRVNTEAFF.

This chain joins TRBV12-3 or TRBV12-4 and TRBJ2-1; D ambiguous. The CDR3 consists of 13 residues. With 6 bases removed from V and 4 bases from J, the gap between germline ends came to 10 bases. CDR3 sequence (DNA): TGTGCCAGCAGCAGAATGCTTTACAATGAGCAGTTCTTC. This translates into CASSRMLYNEQFF.

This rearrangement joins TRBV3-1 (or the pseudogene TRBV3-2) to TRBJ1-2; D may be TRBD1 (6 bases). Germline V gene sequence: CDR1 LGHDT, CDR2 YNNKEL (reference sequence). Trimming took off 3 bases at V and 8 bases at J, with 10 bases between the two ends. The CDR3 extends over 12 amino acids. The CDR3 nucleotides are TGTGCCAGCAGCCACAGCCAGGGGGGCTACACCTTC. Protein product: CASSHSQGGYTF.

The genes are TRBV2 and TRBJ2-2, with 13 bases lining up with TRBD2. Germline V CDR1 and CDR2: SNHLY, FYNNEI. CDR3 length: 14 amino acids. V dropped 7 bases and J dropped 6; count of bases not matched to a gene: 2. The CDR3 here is CASMGLAGSGELFF. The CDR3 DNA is TGTGCCAGCATGGGACTAGCGGGGTCCGGGGAGCTGTTTTTT.

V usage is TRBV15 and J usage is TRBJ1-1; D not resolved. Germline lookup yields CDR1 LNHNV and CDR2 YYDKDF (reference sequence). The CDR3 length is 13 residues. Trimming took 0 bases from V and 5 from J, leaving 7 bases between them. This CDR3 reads CATSRDPETEAFF. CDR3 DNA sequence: TGTGCCACCAGCAGAGACCCGGAGACTGAAGCTTTCTTT.

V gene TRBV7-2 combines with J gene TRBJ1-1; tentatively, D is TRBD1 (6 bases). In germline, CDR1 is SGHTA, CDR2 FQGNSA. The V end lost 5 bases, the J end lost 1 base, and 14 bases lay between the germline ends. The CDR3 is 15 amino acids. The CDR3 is CASSTAGTQNTEAFF. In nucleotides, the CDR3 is TGTGCCAGCAGCACGGCCGGGACACAGAACACTGAAGCTTTCTTT.

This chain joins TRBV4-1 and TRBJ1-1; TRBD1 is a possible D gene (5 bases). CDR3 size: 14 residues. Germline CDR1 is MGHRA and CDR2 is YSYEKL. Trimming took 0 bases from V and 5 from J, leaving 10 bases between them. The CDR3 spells CASSQDSGGTEAFF. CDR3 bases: TGCGCCAGCAGCCAAGATTCCGGGGGAACTGAAGCTTTCTTT.

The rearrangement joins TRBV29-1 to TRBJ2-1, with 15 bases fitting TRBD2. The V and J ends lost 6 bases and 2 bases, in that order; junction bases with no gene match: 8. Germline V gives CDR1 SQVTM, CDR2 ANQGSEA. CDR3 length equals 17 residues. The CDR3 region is CSVGGLAGGITYNEQFF. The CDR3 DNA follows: TGCAGCGTAGGTGGACTAGCGGGGGGGATTACCTACAATGAGCAGTTCTTC.

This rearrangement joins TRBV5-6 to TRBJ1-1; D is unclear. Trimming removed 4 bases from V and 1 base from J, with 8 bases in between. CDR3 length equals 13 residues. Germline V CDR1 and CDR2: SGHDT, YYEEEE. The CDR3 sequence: CASSLTTNTEAFF. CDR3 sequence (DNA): TGTGCCAGCAGCCTGACAACGAACACTGAAGCTTTCTTT.

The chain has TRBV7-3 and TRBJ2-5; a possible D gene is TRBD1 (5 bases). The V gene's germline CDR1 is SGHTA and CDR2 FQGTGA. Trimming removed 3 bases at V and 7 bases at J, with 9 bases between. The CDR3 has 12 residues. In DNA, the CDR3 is TGTGCCAGCAGCTTGGTCCAGGGGACCCAGTACTTC. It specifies CASSLVQGTQYF.

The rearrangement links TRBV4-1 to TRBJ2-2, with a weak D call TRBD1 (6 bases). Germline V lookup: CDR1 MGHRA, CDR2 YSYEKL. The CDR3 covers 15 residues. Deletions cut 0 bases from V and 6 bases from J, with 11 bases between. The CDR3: CASSQDPRGPGELFF. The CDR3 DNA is TGCGCCAGCAGCCAAGATCCCAGGGGTCCCGGGGAGCTGTTTTTT.

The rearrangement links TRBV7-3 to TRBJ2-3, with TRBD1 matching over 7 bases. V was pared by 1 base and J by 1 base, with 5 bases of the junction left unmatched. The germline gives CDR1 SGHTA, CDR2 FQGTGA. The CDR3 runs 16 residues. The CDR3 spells CASSLSPTGGTDTQYF. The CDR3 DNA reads TGTGCCAGCAGCTTAAGTCCAACAGGGGGCACAGATACGCAGTATTTT.